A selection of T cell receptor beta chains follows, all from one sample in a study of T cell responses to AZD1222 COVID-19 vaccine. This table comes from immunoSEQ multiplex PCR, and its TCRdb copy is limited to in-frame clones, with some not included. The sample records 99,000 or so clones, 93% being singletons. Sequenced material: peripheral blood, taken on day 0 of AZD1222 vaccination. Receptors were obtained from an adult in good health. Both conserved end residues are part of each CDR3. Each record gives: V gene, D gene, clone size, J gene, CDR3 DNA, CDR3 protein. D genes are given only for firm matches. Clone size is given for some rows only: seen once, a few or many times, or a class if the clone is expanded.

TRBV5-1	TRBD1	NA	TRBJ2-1	TGCGCCAGCAGCCCAACAGGGGTAAGCAATGAGCAGTTCTTC	CASSPTGVSNEQFF
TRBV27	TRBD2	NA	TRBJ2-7	TGTGCCAGCAGTTTACTGGCGGGGGCCTACGAGCAGTACTTC	CASSLLAGAYEQYF
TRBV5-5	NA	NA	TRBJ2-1	TGTGCCAGCAGCTTGGACAGGGCCCCCCCGGCGGAGCAGTTCTTC	CASSLDRAPPAEQFF
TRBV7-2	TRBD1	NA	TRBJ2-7	TGTGCCAGCAGCTCCCGGGACAGGGCGGGGCAGTACTTC	CASSSRDRAGQYF
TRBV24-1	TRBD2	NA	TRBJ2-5	TGTGCCACCAGTGATGGGGGAGGGGAGACCCAGTACTTC	CATSDGGGETQYF
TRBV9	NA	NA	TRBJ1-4	TGTGCCAGCAGCGTAGCAACTAATGAAAAACTGTTTTTT	CASSVATNEKLFF
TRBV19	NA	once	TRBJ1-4	TGTGCCAGTAGTCTCTCCAAAGGGGGAAAACTGTTTTTT	CASSLSKGGKLFF
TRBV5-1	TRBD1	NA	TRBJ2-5	TGCGCCAGCAGCCGGGGACAGCAGCAAGAGACCCAGTACTTC	CASSRGQQQETQYF
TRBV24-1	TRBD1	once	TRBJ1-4	TGTGCCACCAGTGATTTGAGAGGGGGCCGTCTGTTTTTT	CATSDLRGGRLFF
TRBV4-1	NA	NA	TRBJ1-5	TGCGCCAGCAGCCAAGGTCTGGGTCAGCCCCAGCATTTT	CASSQGLGQPQHF
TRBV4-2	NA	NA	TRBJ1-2	TGTGCCAGCAGCCAAGATCCTGCAGGGGACTATGGCTACACCTTC	CASSQDPAGDYGYTF
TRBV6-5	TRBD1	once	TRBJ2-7	TGTGCCAGCAGACACGACAGGGAATTATATAACGAGCAGTACTTC	CASRHDRELYNEQYF